This TCR beta chain was recovered during a study of T cell responses to AZD1222 COVID-19 vaccine. Trimming at V came to 6 bases and at J to 0 bases, leaving 3 bases not matched to a gene. From germline, CDR1 is MNHEY and CDR2 SMNVEV (reference sequence). The CDR3 length is 15 residues. Sequenced by immunoSEQ multiplex PCR; TCRdb stores in-frame clones only, minus some. The data show tens of thousands of clones, approximately 88% seen once. This TCR derives from an adult who received the AZD1222 COVID-19 vaccine. Sequencing was performed on peripheral blood, taken 28 days after the second AZD1222 dose. The chain is built from TRBV27 and TRBJ2-1; TRBD2 matches 9 bases. CDR3 sequence reads: CASRTSGRSYNEQFF. The CDR3 nucleotides read TGTGCCAGCAGGACTAGCGGACGCTCCTACAATGAGCAGTTCTTC.